This T cell receptor beta chain originates from a study of vaccination effects on CD4 cells after COVID-19 (dated 2022 in TCRdb). The study in broad terms: Each participant got two doses of an mRNA SARS-CoV-2 vaccine, either BNT162b2 or mRNA-1273. SARS-CoV-2 spike-specific CD4+ TCR repertoires were compared before and after mRNA vaccination in COVID-19 convalescent patients and in infection-naive vaccine recipients. A total of approximately 9 COVID-19 convalescent patients and a handful of SARS-CoV-2-naive healthy vaccine recipients were included in the full study. The Oncomine TCR Beta short-read assay on an Illumina iSeq 100 was used to sequence cultures from other donors in the study.

Per the germline V gene (reference sequence), SEHNR is the CDR1 and FQNEAQ is the CDR2. The CDR3 starts with the cysteine, ends with the phenylalanine, and has 16 residues. The read is trimmed to its CDR3 DNA, 48 bases read in frame from base 1. V gives up 5 bases and J gives up 0 bases, and the segment between their germline ends measures 13 bases. Libraries were made using the immunoSEQ multiplex PCR assay. DNA from the CD4+ T cells that had been cultured and isolated underwent TCR beta CDR3 sequencing. In the authors' own workflow: Non-productive TCR sequences were discarded, and reads were trimmed to the CDR3 region, with only CDR3s of 7 or more amino acids retained. Antigen-specific clonotypes were identified using the MANAFEST web app by comparison of expansion in peptide wells against reference cultures. To count as positive, a clone had to show expansion at FDR<0.05 compared with the reference and with all other wells, an odds ratio above 5, and a frequency above 0.1% in two replicate wells. A clonotype was defined as cross-reactive if the clonotype was significantly expanded both in SARS-CoV-2 spike wells and in at least one common cold coronavirus spike condition. Levenshtein distance calculated with the stringdist R package was used to assess CDR3 similarity, and unrooted trees were constructed with ape in R 3.6.1. TCRdb took over this immuneACCESS table, retaining in-frame rearrangements with V and J assigned. Such tables are incomplete; in checked studies, under half of the missing clones stem from an unresolved V gene, and the remainder is unexplained. V, J and clone size derive from that table, while D and trimming were established from the DNA sequence. For this sample the table gives approximately 70,000 clones, of which about four fifths were detected only once. The ten biggest clones cover under 3% of the sample.

In its sample, this clone was seen a few times. Its specific antigen is unknown. No much larger clonotype is one base removed from it; base qualities were not supplied. In the ViraFEST assay, PBMC were stimulated with viral peptide pools, and TCR sequencing was then used to find antigen-specific CD4+ T cell clonotypes based on their expansion. After approximately 11 days of culture, CD4+ T cells were isolated with the EasySep CD4+ T cell isolation kit. None of the healthy vaccine recipients had a prior SARS-CoV-2 infection, which was confirmed by nucleocapsid antibody tests that came back negative both before and after vaccination. Each well held fewer than 2.5 million PBMC cultured in IMDM containing roughly 5% human AB serum, around 10 IU/ml IL-2 and gentamicin, along with 8 to 10 ug/ml peptides. Half of the culture medium was replaced with fresh IL-2-containing medium on days 3 and 7. Unless otherwise noted, each peptide stimulation condition was cultured in triplicate wells. PBMC were separated from whole blood using Ficoll-Paque Plus gradient centrifugation and were then either cryopreserved at -140C or used fresh. The overlapping peptide pools covered the spike proteins of SARS-CoV-2 as well as those of the common cold coronaviruses HCoV-NL63, HCoV-OC43 and HCoV-229E. The QIAamp micro DNA kit was used to extract genomic DNA from the cultured CD4+ T cells.

The paper's findings and limits, for the study overall: The study was limited by a small number of convalescent patients, and early post-infection timepoints were lacking. Both infection-induced and vaccine-induced clones contracted markedly at late post-vaccination timepoints, which is consistent with waning T cell responses. Among healthy vaccine recipients, nearly all vaccine-induced clones were SARS-CoV-2 mono-reactive, and just 1 of 255 was cross-reactive with common cold coronaviruses.

The specimen comprised CD4+ T cells from PBMCs cultured with HCoV-NL63 spike peptides, sampled before COVID-19 vaccination. This specimen's cell subset or site label, interpreted: HCoV-NL63 spike overlapping peptide pool stimulation. The V and J genes are TRBV7-9 and TRBJ2-2, with the D gene not confidently named. This TCR derives from a human donor who received a COVID-19 vaccine. The DNA sequence reads TGTGCCAGCAGCCCGCGACTTATCGCGAACACCGGGGAGCTGTTTTTT. Its translation is CASSPRLIANTGELFF. This CDR3, with the reference TRBV7-9 and TRBJ2-2 proteins standing in past its ends, gives the full variable domain DTGVSQNPRHKITKRGQNVTFRCDPISEHNRLYWYRQTLGQGPEFLTYFQNEAQLEKSRLLSDRFSAERPKGSFSTLEIQRTEQGDSAMYLCASSPRLIANTGELFFGEGSRLTVL.